What follows is one TCR beta chain and its context. What it binds is unknown. V lost 1 base, J lost 0 bases, and 10 bases lay in between. The germline gives CDR1 SGHVS, CDR2 FQNEAQ. This CDR3 is 15 amino acids long. The sample originates from a study of T cells in narcolepsy. The overall study: Patients with NT1 or NT2 and healthy control donors were enrolled.

Sequencing used immunoSEQ multiplex PCR; TCRdb keeps in-frame clones, though not all of them. The sample holds about 35,000 clones; more than 70% are singletons and the top ten take more than 0.85%. Points from the study as a whole: No autoreactive T cell clone sequences appeared in some memory CD4+ repertoires. Comparing one patient's CSF and blood CD4+ clonotypes highlighted HCRT- and TRIB2-specific autoreactive clonotypes. Reportedly, autoreactive clonotypes were serially detected in patients' blood but not controls'.

Sample: memory (CD45RA-) CD4+ T cells from blood. This TCR was recovered from a human donor in good health. The V gene is TRBV7-8, the J gene TRBJ2-7; D not certain. In nucleotides, the CDR3 is TGTGCCAGCAGCTTAGAAGGGATAAGCTCCTACGAGCAGTACTTC. This sequence encodes CASSLEGISSYEQYF.